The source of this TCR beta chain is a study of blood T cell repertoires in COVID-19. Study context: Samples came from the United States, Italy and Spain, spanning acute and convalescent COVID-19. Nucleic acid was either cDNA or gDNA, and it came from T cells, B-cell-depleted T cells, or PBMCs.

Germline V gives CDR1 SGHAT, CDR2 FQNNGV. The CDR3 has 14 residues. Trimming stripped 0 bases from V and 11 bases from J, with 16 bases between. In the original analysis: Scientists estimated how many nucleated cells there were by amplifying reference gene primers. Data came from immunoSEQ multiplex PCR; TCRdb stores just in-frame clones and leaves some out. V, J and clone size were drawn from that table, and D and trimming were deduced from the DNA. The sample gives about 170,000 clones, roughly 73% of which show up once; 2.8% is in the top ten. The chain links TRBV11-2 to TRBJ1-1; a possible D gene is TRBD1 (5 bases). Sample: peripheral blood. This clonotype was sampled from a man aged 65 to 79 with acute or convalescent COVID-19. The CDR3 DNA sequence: TGTGCCAGCAGCTTAGACCCCGCCAGGGCCGATGCTTTCTTT. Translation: CASSLDPARADAFF.